This entry lists 30 T cell receptor beta chains sequenced from one sample in a study of blood T cell repertoires in COVID-19. Some clones are missing from TCRdb's copy, which holds only in-frame ones; the method was immunoSEQ multiplex PCR. The table has approximately 320,000 clones, around 85% seen once. Sequences were obtained from peripheral blood. The receptors come from a human donor in a cohort sampled during active COVID-19.

V usage is TRBV18 and J usage is TRBJ2-7; D possibly corresponds to TRBD1 (6 bases). This CDR3 comprises 13 residues. The V and J ends lost 2 bases and 5 bases respectively, with 10 bases between them. CDR1 KGHSH and CDR2 LQKENI come from the germline V gene. In nucleotides, the CDR3 is TGTGCCAGCTCACCAGGATCAGGGGACGAGCAGTACTTC. Amino acids: CASSPGSGDEQYF.

The chain links TRBV3-1 (or the pseudogene TRBV3-2) to TRBJ2-1; a weak D match, TRBD1 (6 bases). This CDR3 is 14 amino acids long. Germline V gene data show CDR1 as LGHDT and CDR2 as YNNKEL (reference sequence). Trimming stripped 2 bases from V and 4 bases from J, with 9 bases between. CDR3 protein: CASSQLQGYNEQFF. CDR3 coding DNA: TGTGCCAGCAGCCAACTCCAGGGGTACAATGAGCAGTTCTTC.

The gene calls are TRBV24-1 and TRBJ1-2; the D is unclear. The CDR3 totals 12 residues. Germline loops: CDR1 KGHDR, CDR2 SFDVKD. Between the trimmed V and J ends, which lost 3 bases and 2 bases, there was a span of 3 bases. The CDR3 DNA follows: TGTGCCACCAGTGATCAAAACTATGGCTACACCTTC. Amino acids: CATSDQNYGYTF.

This clone was picked up a small number of times. The chain couples TRBV24-1 to TRBJ1-1, with D possibly TRBD1 on 6 matching bases. Germline CDR1 is KGHDR and CDR2 is SFDVKD. V lost 7 bases to trimming and J lost 1 base, with 9 bases between them. This CDR3 is built from 13 residues. CDR3 sequence (DNA): TGTGCCACCAGCTTACAGGGGAACACTGAAGCTTTCTTT. Its protein is CATSLQGNTEAFF.

This clone was counted a single time. This chain joins TRBV9 and TRBJ1-6; maybe TRBD1 (5 bases). Germline lookup yields CDR1 SGDLS and CDR2 YYNGEE. This CDR3 spans 18 amino acids. The germline V and J ends were trimmed by 4 bases and 0 bases, with 17 bases remaining between them. CDR3 sequence: CASSSSPGGFSYNSPLHF. The CDR3 nucleotides read TGTGCCAGCAGCTCCTCCCCCGGGGGGTTCTCCTATAATTCACCCCTCCACTTT.

V and J are TRBV28 and TRBJ1-2; 7 positions agree with TRBD1. The CDR3 loop spans 13 amino acids. V was clipped by 5 bases and J by 8 bases; unmatched bases: 8. Germline V lookup: CDR1 MDHEN, CDR2 SYDVKM. The CDR3 nucleotides are TGTGCCAGCAGTGAGGGACAGCCCGCGGGCTACACCTTC. Translated, it gives CASSEGQPAGYTF.

V and J are TRBV19 and TRBJ1-1, with 8 bases aligning to TRBD1. V was pared by 4 bases and J by 3 bases, with 7 bases of the junction left unmatched. CDR1 LNHDA and CDR2 SQIVND come from the germline V gene (reference sequence). The CDR3 covers 15 residues. Here the CDR3 DNA reads TGTGCCAGTAGTACCCTTGGGACAGGATACACTGAAGCTTTCTTT. Protein: CASSTLGTGYTEAFF. Looking up the rest from reference TRBV19 and TRBJ1-1 gives the full variable domain: DGGITQSPKYLFRKEGQNVTLSCEQNLNHDAMYWYRQDPGQGLRLIYYSQIVNDFQKGDIAEGYSVSREKKESFPLTVTSAQKNPTAFYLCASSTLGTGYTEAFFGQGTRLTVV.

The chain employs TRBV5-1 and TRBJ1-1, with D perhaps TRBD1 (5 bases). The CDR3 contains 17 residues. The germline V gene has CDR1 SGHRS and CDR2 YFSETQ. Deletions cut 0 bases from V and 2 bases from J, with 17 bases between. Written as DNA, the CDR3 is TGCGCCAGCAGCTTGGGTGGGGCAGCTAGTTTAAACACTGAAGCTTTCTTT. Translated: CASSLGGAASLNTEAFF.

In regard to this clone: The identical CDR3 is also encoded by other nucleotide sequences in the sample. This sequence joins TRBV29-1 and TRBJ2-7; 7 nucleotides align to TRBD1. In germline, CDR1 is SQVTM, CDR2 ANQGSEA. The CDR3 covers 11 residues. V gave up 3 bases and J gave up 4 bases; unmatched junction bases: 0. CDR3 nucleotides: TGCAGCGTTGACAGGGGGTACGAGCAGTACTTC. It codes for CSVDRGYEQYF.

The chain recombines TRBV5-1 with TRBJ2-1; 11 positions match TRBD1. This CDR3 is 14 amino acids long. Germline V CDR1 and CDR2: SGHRS, YFSETQ. Losses at the gene ends were 2 bases for V and 7 bases for J; bases not matched to a gene: 2. The DNA of the CDR3 is TGCGCCAGCAGCTTTCGGGACAGGGGGAATGAGCAGTTCTTC. Translation: CASSFRDRGNEQFF.

The chain uses TRBV5-1 and TRBJ2-3, with D perhaps matching TRBD2 (6 bases). The length of the CDR3 is 16 residues. CDR1 and CDR2 from the germline V gene are SGHRS and YFSETQ. Between the trimmed V and J ends, which lost 3 bases and 4 bases, there was a span of 18 bases. Here the CDR3 DNA reads TGCGCCAGCAGCTCTGCGGGAACCCCGGGGGCAGATACGCAGTATTTT. Its protein product is CASSSAGTPGADTQYF.

The V and J genes are TRBV10-1 and TRBJ1-1; D is uncertain. The CDR3 extends over 14 amino acids. Germline assignment: CDR1 WNHNN and CDR2 SYGVQD (reference sequence). The V end lost 0 bases, the J end lost 4 bases, and 9 bases lay between the germline ends. Here the CDR3 reads CASSESLAITEAFF. The DNA of the CDR3 is TGCGCCAGCAGTGAGTCTTTGGCAATCACTGAAGCTTTCTTT.

The chain joins TRBV7-3 to TRBJ2-1; 9 bases are a match to TRBD2. The CDR3 spans 15 residues. V trimming: 5 bases; J trimming: 4 bases; junction bases outside the gene matches: 6. Germline V gives CDR1 SGHTA, CDR2 FQGTGA. CDR3 DNA: TGTGCCAGCAGCCCATCTAGCGGGGTGTACAATGAGCAGTTCTTC. Amino acid sequence: CASSPSSGVYNEQFF.

The chain recombines TRBV3-1 (or the pseudogene TRBV3-2) with TRBJ2-1; D unresolved. With 2 bases removed from V and 7 bases from J, the gap between germline ends came to 3 bases. This CDR3 has 11 residues. The germline gives CDR1 LGHDT, CDR2 YNNKEL (reference sequence). The CDR3 sequence: CASSQINEQFF. CDR3 DNA: TGTGCCAGCAGCCAAATAAATGAGCAGTTCTTC.

The chain links TRBV9 to TRBJ2-2; D might be TRBD2 (7 bases). V lost 0 bases and J lost 4, with 10 bases in between. CDR3 length: 15 amino acids. Germline V lookup: CDR1 SGDLS, CDR2 YYNGEE. DNA of the CDR3: TGTGCCAGCAGCGTAGAGGGGGGGTTCACCGGGGAGCTGTTTTTT. This codes for CASSVEGGFTGELFF.

The chain joins TRBV7-3 to TRBJ2-5, with 7 bases identical to TRBD2. Germline V gene lookup returns CDR1 SGHTA and CDR2 FQGTGA. Trimming cost V 1 base and J 3 bases; bases outside gene matches: 5. The CDR3 extends over 15 amino acids. CDR3 in DNA: TGTGCCAGCAGCTTAATGGGGGGGAGTAAAGAGACCCAGTACTTC. Amino acids: CASSLMGGSKETQYF.

This chain joins TRBV5-1 and TRBJ1-4; the D gene is possibly TRBD1 (5 bases). Germline lookup yields CDR1 SGHRS and CDR2 YFSETQ. Between the trimmed V and J ends, which lost 4 bases and 10 bases, there was a span of 26 bases. This CDR3 has 17 residues. This CDR3 reads CASSLISPGRREGKLFF. CDR3 bases: TGCGCCAGCAGCCTTATATCGCCGGGACGCCGGGAGGGAAAACTGTTTTTT.

The chain has TRBV30 and TRBJ1-2; tentative D call: TRBD1 (5 bases). CDR1 GTSNPN and CDR2 SVGIG come from the germline V gene (reference sequence). CDR3 size: 14 residues. Trimming left V 3 bases short and J 6 bases short, with 17 bases between. CDR3 region: CAWRARVTFDGYTF. In DNA form, the CDR3 reads TGTGCCTGGAGGGCCAGGGTCACGTTCGATGGCTACACCTTC.

The chain combines TRBV30 with TRBJ2-3; 8 bases align to TRBD2. The CDR3 contains 15 residues. Unmatched junction bases numbered 15, after V lost 7 bases and J lost 6 bases. CDR1 and CDR2 from the germline V gene are GTSNPN and SVGIG (reference sequence). The CDR3 region has the DNA TGTGCCTCGGGTCGCGGGGTAGCGGGATGGGATACGCAGTATTTT. The encoded protein is CASGRGVAGWDTQYF.

The chain carries TRBV5-4 and TRBJ1-1, with a possible D match to TRBD1 (6 bases). The CDR3 is 15 residues long. Per the germline V gene, CDR1 is SGHNT and CDR2 is YYREEE (reference sequence). V lost 5 bases and J lost 0, with 14 bases in between. CDR3 in DNA: TGTGCCAGCAGTTATGGACAGTTCGTGAACACTGAAGCTTTCTTT. This gives the protein CASSYGQFVNTEAFF.

J is TRBJ1-2 and V is TRBV7-9; D is ambiguous. The CDR3 is 10 amino acids. Germline values: CDR1 SEHNR, CDR2 FQNEAQ (reference sequence). Trimming left V 5 bases short and J 8 bases short, with 6 bases between. The CDR3: CASSTEGYTF. CDR3 coding DNA: TGTGCCAGCAGCACAGAAGGCTACACCTTC.

In DNA form, the CDR3 reads TGTGCCGGCGGGGGGCGGGGCGAGGGATACTATGGCTACACCTTC. Encoded protein: CAGGGRGEGYYGYTF. This sequence joins TRBV6-5 and TRBJ1-2, with D perhaps TRBD1 (6 bases). V was pared by 11 bases and J by 3 bases, with 22 bases between. The CDR3 spans 15 residues. In germline, CDR1 is MNHEY, CDR2 SVGAGI.

The chain recombines TRBV29-1 with TRBJ1-3, with D possibly being TRBD1 (6 bases). V lost 4 bases and J 0 bases, leaving 10 bases between the germline ends. Per germline, CDR1 SQVTM and CDR2 ANQGSEA. This CDR3 is built from 14 residues. As DNA, the CDR3 is TGCAGCGTTGCGGGGGGCAACTCTGGAAACACCATATATTTT. Translation: CSVAGGNSGNTIYF.

This clone came up once. This chain links TRBV7-2 with TRBJ1-2, with D tentatively TRBD1 (5 bases). V was trimmed by 3 bases and J by 3 bases, leaving 11 bases between them. Per the germline V gene, CDR1 is SGHTA and CDR2 is FQGNSA. The length of the CDR3 is 14 residues. CDR3: CASSFGGTYYGYTF. The CDR3 nucleotides are TGTGCCAGCAGCTTTGGTGGGACTTACTATGGCTACACCTTC.

This clone was observed a few times. Here the CDR3 DNA reads TGTGCCAGCAGCCAGGGGAACTATGGCTACACCTTC. Its protein product is CASSQGNYGYTF. V and J are TRBV6-4 and TRBJ1-2; TRBD1 is a possible D gene (6 bases). The germline V gene encodes CDR1 MRHNA and CDR2 SNTAGT. The CDR3 runs 12 residues. V lost 6 bases, J lost 2 bases, and 7 bases lay in between.

This clone appeared a few times. V is TRBV7-6 and J is TRBJ2-7, with TRBD1 matching over 12 bases. This CDR3 spans 16 amino acids. V lost 5 bases and J lost 4; bases outside the gene matches: 9. Germline V gene lookup returns CDR1 SGHVS and CDR2 FNYEAQ. CDR3 residues: CASSASPGQGAYEQYF. The CDR3 DNA follows: TGTGCCAGCAGCGCGAGCCCGGGACAGGGGGCTTACGAGCAGTACTTC.

This chain connects TRBV28 to TRBJ2-1; 10 nucleotides align to TRBD1. Trimming took 6 bases from V and 8 from J; bases not matched to a gene: 10. Germline-derived CDR1 and CDR2 are MDHEN and SYDVKM. There are 15 residues in the CDR3. CDR3 sequence (DNA): TGTGCCAGCAGCCCCGCCGGGACAGGGGTGGATGAGCAGTTCTTC. This gives the protein CASSPAGTGVDEQFF.

CDR3 bases: TGTGCCAGCAGCGAGGGCACCTCCTACGAGCAGTACTTC. Protein sequence: CASSEGTSYEQYF. The V and J genes are TRBV5-6 and TRBJ2-7, with D possibly being TRBD2 (5 bases). Germline loops: CDR1 SGHDT, CDR2 YYEEEE. The CDR3 is made up of 13 amino acids. Trimming removed 4 bases at V and 0 bases at J, with 8 bases between.

The chain is built from TRBV10-3 and TRBJ2-3; D might be TRBD1 (5 bases). Per germline, CDR1 ENHRY and CDR2 SYGVKD. This CDR3 region has 13 residues. The V end was cut by 7 bases, the J end by 6 bases, with 14 bases between. The CDR3 is CAITPGLRDTQYF. The CDR3 DNA follows: TGTGCCATCACCCCAGGGCTGCGGGATACGCAGTATTTT.

CDR3 DNA sequence: TGCGCCAGCAGCCTAGCGGGGGGGCCTCGGACCGGGGAGCTGTTTTTT. The encoded protein is CASSLAGGPRTGELFF. The chain has TRBV5-1 and TRBJ2-2, with TRBD2 matching 12 bases. The CDR3 is 16 residues long. The trim removed 4 bases at V and 5 bases at J, leaving 6 bases unmatched. The germline CDR1 and CDR2 sequences are SGHRS and YFSETQ. Full variable domain (remainder filled in from reference TRBV5-1 and TRBJ2-2): KAGVTQTPRYLIKTRGQQVTLSCSPISGHRSVSWYQQTPGQGLQFLFEYFSETQRNKGNFPGRFSGRQFSNSRSEMNVSTLELGDSALYLCASSLAGGPRTGELFFGEGSRLTVL.